The entry that follows covers one TCR beta chain sequence. Other nucleotide sequences in the sample specify the same CDR3. Enrolment of Seattle patients took place during active infection, and they were followed longitudinally. Original data processing: Nucleated cell counts were estimated from reference gene primer amplification. Sequenced by immunoSEQ multiplex PCR; TCRdb stores in-frame clones only, minus some. The V and J calls and clone size were taken over from that table, and D and trimming were inferred from the DNA. The sample consists of hundreds of thousands of clones, 88% of them appearing once. The data were taken from a study of blood T cell repertoires in COVID-19. About the study: Sites in the United States, Italy and Spain provided acute and convalescent COVID-19 samples. From T cells, B-cell-depleted T cells, or PBMCs came the material, which was cDNA or gDNA.

The clonotype was recovered from a woman aged 50 to 60 with COVID-19, enrolled during active disease. Material for sequencing was peripheral blood.

The chain's CDR3 is CASSLSADTQYF. Here the CDR3 DNA reads TGTGCCAGCAGCTTGAGCGCAGATACGCAGTATTTT. The chain carries TRBV7-9 and TRBJ2-3; D ambiguous. The V and J ends lost 3 bases and 4 bases respectively, with 5 bases between them. CDR3 length equals 12 residues. Germline CDR1 and CDR2: SEHNR and FQNEAQ (reference sequence). Complete variable domain (other parts from reference TRBV7-9 and TRBJ2-3): DTGVSQNPRHKITKRGQNVTFRCDPISEHNRLYWYRQTLGQGPEFLTYFQNEAQLEKSRLLSDRFSAERPKGSFSTLEIQRTEQGDSAMYLCASSLSADTQYFGPGTRLTVL.